The T cell receptor (beta chain) described here comes from a study of blood T cell repertoires in COVID-19. As for the study in general: In each case, the material was cDNA or gDNA derived from T cells, B-cell-depleted T cells, or PBMCs.

As handled by the study authors: By means of reference gene primer amplification, nucleated cell counts were estimated. Using immunoSEQ multiplex PCR, the repertoire was profiled, and TCRdb retains in-frame clones only, with some absent. V, J and clone size were drawn from that table, and D and trimming were deduced from the DNA. The sample holds some 14,000 clones, less than 90% seen once. CDR3 length: 15 residues. V is TRBV21-1 and J is TRBJ1-1; TRBD1, the table's D call, lacks a check against the DNA. TRBV21-1 is reported as a pseudogene. The sample taken for sequencing was peripheral blood. The sequence was collected from a human donor in a cohort sampled during active COVID-19. The CDR3 here is CASSHHSPVNTEAFF. The CDR3 region has the DNA TGTGCCAGCAGCCACCACAGCCCCGTGAACACTGAAGCTTTCTTT.